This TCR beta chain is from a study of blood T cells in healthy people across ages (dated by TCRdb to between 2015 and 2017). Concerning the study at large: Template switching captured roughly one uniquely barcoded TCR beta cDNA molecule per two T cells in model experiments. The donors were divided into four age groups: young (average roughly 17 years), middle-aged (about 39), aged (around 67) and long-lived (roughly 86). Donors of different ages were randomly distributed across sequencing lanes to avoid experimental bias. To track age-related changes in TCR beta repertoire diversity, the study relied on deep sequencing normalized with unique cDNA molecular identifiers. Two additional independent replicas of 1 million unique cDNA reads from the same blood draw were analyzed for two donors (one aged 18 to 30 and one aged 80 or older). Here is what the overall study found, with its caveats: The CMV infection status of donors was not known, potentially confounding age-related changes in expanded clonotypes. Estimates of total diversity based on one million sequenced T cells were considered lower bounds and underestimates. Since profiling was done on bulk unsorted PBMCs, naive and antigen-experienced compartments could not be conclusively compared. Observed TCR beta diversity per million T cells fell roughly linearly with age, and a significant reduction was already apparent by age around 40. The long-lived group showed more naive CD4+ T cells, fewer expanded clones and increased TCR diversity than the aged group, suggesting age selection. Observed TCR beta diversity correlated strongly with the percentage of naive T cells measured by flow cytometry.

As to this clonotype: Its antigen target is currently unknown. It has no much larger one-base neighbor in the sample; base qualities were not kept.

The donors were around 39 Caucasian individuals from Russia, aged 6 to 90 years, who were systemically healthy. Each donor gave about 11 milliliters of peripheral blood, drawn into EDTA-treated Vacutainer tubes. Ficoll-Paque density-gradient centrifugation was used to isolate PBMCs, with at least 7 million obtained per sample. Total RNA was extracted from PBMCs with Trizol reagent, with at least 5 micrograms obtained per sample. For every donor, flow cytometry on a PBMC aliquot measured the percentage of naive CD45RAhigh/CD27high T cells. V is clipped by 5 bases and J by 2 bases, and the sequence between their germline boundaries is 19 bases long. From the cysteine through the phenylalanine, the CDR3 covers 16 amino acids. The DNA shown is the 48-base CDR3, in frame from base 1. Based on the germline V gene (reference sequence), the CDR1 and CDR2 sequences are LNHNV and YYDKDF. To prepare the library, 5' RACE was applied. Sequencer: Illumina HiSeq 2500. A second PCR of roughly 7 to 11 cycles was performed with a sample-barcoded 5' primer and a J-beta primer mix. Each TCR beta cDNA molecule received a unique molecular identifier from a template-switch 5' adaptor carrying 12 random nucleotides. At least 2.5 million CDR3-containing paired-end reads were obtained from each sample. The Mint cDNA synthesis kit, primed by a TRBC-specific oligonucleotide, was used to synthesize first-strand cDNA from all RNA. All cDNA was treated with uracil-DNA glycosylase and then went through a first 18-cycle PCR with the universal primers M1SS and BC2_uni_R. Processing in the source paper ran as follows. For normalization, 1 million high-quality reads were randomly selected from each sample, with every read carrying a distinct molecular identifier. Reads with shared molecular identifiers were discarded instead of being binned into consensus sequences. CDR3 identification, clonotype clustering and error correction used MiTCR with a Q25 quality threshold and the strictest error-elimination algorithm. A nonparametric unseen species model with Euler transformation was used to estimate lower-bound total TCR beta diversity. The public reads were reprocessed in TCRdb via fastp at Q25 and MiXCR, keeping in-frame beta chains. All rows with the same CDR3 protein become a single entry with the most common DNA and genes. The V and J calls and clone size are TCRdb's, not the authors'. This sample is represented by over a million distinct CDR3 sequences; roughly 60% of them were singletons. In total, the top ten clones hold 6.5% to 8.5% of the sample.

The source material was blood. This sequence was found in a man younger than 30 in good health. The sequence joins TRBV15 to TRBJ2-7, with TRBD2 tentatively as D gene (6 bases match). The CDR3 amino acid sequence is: CATSGMGLRGTYEQYF. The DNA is TGTGCCACCAGCGGTATGGGACTCCGAGGGACCTACGAGCAGTACTTC.